The subject of this entry is one T cell receptor beta chain. What it recognizes is unknown. The CDR3 covers 15 residues. The V and J ends lost 3 bases and 8 bases, in that order; junction bases with no gene match: 10. CDR1 and CDR2 from the germline V gene are KGHSH and LQKENI. The record originates from a study of hypomethylating agent response in myelodysplastic syndrome. Study-level information: A diploid cytogenetic profile was most common; mean age around 75 +/- 6.5 years.

Findings and caveats of the study: No significant post-treatment change in richness, rarefaction diversity or clonality, across all patients or response groups.

Two replicates of around 200 ng each gave 400 ng DNA per sample, survey resolution. The protocol was immunoSEQ multiplex PCR, while the TCRdb copy is restricted to in-frame clones and leaves out a portion. The sample lists about 5,100 clones, roughly four fifths seen once, with over 15% in the top ten. This clonotype originated in a human donor with myelodysplastic syndrome. The chain joins TRBV18 to TRBJ1-2, with TRBD1 identical over 9 bases. This specimen was bone marrow, taken before or after starting hypomethylating agent treatment for myelodysplastic syndrome (not recorded which). The CDR3 region is CASSPGQGHLWGYTF. The DNA for the CDR3 is TGTGCCAGCTCACCGGGACAGGGCCATCTTTGGGGCTACACCTTC.